This T cell receptor (beta chain) was retrieved from a study of vaccination effects on CD4 cells after COVID-19 (dated by TCRdb to between 2021 and 2024). Describing the broader study: Post-vaccine samples across the study were collected a median of 72 days after the second dose, with a range of 14 to 241. SARS-CoV-2 spike-specific CD4+ TCR repertoires were compared before and after mRNA vaccination in COVID-19 convalescent patients and in infection-naive vaccine recipients. In the study, cultures from other donors were sequenced using the Oncomine TCR Beta short-read assay on an Illumina iSeq 100. A total of ten to eleven COVID-19 convalescent patients and several SARS-CoV-2-naive healthy vaccine recipients were included in the full study.

Broad study findings and their caveats: In healthy vaccine recipients, vaccine-induced clones were almost all SARS-CoV-2 mono-reactive, with only 1 of 255 cross-reactive with common cold coronaviruses. Limitations of the study were the small number of convalescent patients and the absence of early post-infection timepoints. Clones induced by infection and clones induced by vaccination both contracted markedly at late timepoints after vaccination, which fits with T cell responses waning over time.

The ViraFEST assay stimulated PBMC with viral peptide pools and then used TCR sequencing to identify antigen-specific CD4+ T cell clonotypes by expansion. After approximately 11 days of culture, CD4+ T cells were isolated with the EasySep CD4+ T cell isolation kit. Two doses of either the BNT162b2 or the mRNA-1273 mRNA SARS-CoV-2 vaccine were administered to participants. Negative nucleocapsid antibody results before and after vaccination confirmed that the healthy vaccine recipients had no prior SARS-CoV-2 infection. Roughly 2.1 million PBMC per well were cultured in IMDM with around 5% human AB serum, 9 to 10 IU/ml IL-2 and gentamicin, plus 10 ug/ml peptides. Half of the culture medium was replaced with fresh IL-2-containing medium on days 3 and 7. Each peptide stimulation condition was cultured in triplicate wells unless otherwise noted. PBMC were separated from whole blood using Ficoll-Paque Plus gradient centrifugation and were then either cryopreserved at -140C or used fresh. The overlapping peptide pools covered the spike proteins of SARS-CoV-2 as well as those of the common cold coronaviruses HCoV-NL63, HCoV-OC43 and HCoV-229E. Genomic DNA was extracted from cultured CD4+ T cells with the QIAamp micro DNA kit.

A word on this clone: What antigen it recognizes has not been identified. Base qualities were left out, and no much larger clone turns up one base away.

From the cysteine up to the phenylalanine, the CDR3 has a length of 15 residues. Just the 45-base CDR3 DNA is kept, in frame starting at base 1. Reading the germline V gene gives CDR1 MNHEY and CDR2 SVGAGI. After removal of 7 bases from V and 2 bases from J, the junction retains 10 bases not matched to a gene. The library was generated by the immunoSEQ multiplex PCR assay. DNA from the cultured and isolated CD4+ T cells underwent TCR beta CDR3 sequencing. On the authors' methods: The analysis removed non-productive TCR sequences, trimmed reads to the CDR3 region, and retained only CDR3s that were 7 or more amino acids long. The MANAFEST web app was used to identify antigen-specific clonotypes by comparing expansion in peptide wells with expansion in reference cultures. For clones to be considered positive, expansion at FDR<0.05 versus reference and all other wells, an odds ratio above 5, and a frequency above 0.1% in two replicate wells were required. Clonotypes significantly expanded in SARS-CoV-2 spike wells and in at least one common cold coronavirus spike condition were defined as cross-reactive. Levenshtein distance calculated with the stringdist R package was used to assess CDR3 similarity, and unrooted trees were constructed with ape in R 3.6.1. What TCRdb holds here is the immuneACCESS table cut down to in-frame rearrangements. Part of the clones is not present; checked against another copy, under half of the missing clones reflect an unresolved V gene, and the others are unexplained. V, J and clone size were drawn from that table, and D and trimming were deduced from the DNA. In all, the sample holds about 72,000 clones, and around 81% of those were seen once. The ten largest account for more than 1% of the sample.

The specimen was CD4+ T cells from PBMCs cultured with HCoV-229E spike peptides, collected after COVID-19 vaccination. The cell subset or site label on this specimen signifies: HCoV-229E spike overlapping peptide pool stimulation. This sequence originates from a human donor who received a COVID-19 vaccine. The chain joins TRBV6-5 to TRBJ1-2; a stretch of 7 junction bases matches TRBD1. The sequenced DNA is TGTGCCAGCATGGGCAGGGGGATTTGGAACTATGGCTACACCTTC. Its translation reads: CASMGRGIWNYGYTF.